Reported below is one T cell receptor (beta chain). It lacks a known antigen. Base quality data are lacking; no much larger clone is found one base away. The data were taken from a study of OX40 agonist ivuxolimab in advanced cancers. Describing the broader study: Ivuxolimab was a fully human IgG2 agonistic monoclonal antibody targeting the costimulatory receptor OX40 (CD134). Intravenous ivuxolimab was administered to patients every 2 weeks at six dose levels: 0.01, 0.1, 0.3, 1.5, 3 and 10 mg/kg. Among the roughly 50 dose-escalation patients, 19 had hepatocellular carcinoma, approximately 15 melanoma, 9 renal cell carcinoma and 9 head and neck cancer. A male proportion of around 83% and a mean age of about 60 years, ranging from about 20 to 85, were recorded for the dose-escalation cohort. Patients were allowed to have had prior anti-PD-1, anti-PD-L1 or anti-CTLA-4 therapy, and around 43% of the dose-escalation patients had been treated with checkpoint inhibitors. Partial responses were achieved by three dose-escalation patients, of whom one had hepatocellular carcinoma and two had cutaneous melanoma. Peripheral TCRbeta sequencing was intended to test whether TCR sequence diversity was altered and clonal T-cell expansion was caused by ivuxolimab. The paper covers the monotherapy dose-escalation part of the phase I ivuxolimab trial, which included N of about 56 patients. What the research found in general, with its limitations: At doses of 0.1 to 3.0 mg/kg, clonal expansion of both CD4+ and CD8+ T cells in blood was seen between baseline and week 6. The antigen specificity of the clonally expanded peripheral T cells was not determined. Partial responders in the 0.1-3.0 mg/kg groups had among the lowest normalized peripheral clonal expansion, especially among CD8+ T cells. On average, CD8+ T cells showed more expanded clones than CD4+ T cells after ivuxolimab. Low levels of normalized T-cell clonal expansion were also shown by some nonresponding patients.

The trial excluded patients who had a history of autoimmune disease or who were on systemic immunosuppression. Peripheral blood for TCR sequencing was collected from all dose cohorts at baseline, on cycle 4 day 1, and on cycle 7 day 1. Samples came from an open-label, multicenter, first-in-human phase I dose-escalation trial of ivuxolimab. Adults with locally advanced or metastatic head and neck squamous cell, hepatocellular, melanoma or renal cell carcinoma were enrolled in the trial. Before TCR sequencing, CD4+ T cells and CD8+ T cells were sorted from peripheral blood as separate populations. Genomic DNA was isolated from the sorted cells so that the TCRbeta CDR3 region could be sequenced. The immunoSEQ Assay was used for sequencing of TCRbeta CDR3 regions. What TCRdb holds here is the immuneACCESS table cut down to in-frame rearrangements. Part of the clones is not present; checked against another copy, under half of the missing clones reflect an unresolved V gene, and the others are unexplained. For this sample the table gives about 61,000 clones, of which 89% were detected only once. The biggest ten clones account for 15% to 20% of the sample.

The TCR originated in an adult with an advanced solid tumor such as melanoma, head and neck, liver or kidney cancer. The sample here was CD4+ or CD8+ T cells sorted from blood, taken in a trial of the OX40 agonist ivuxolimab.

CDR3 sequence: CASSQDPTFSYNEQFF. DNA sequence: TGCGCCAGCAGCCAAGATCCAACCTTTTCCTACAATGAGCAGTTCTTC. The chain was built from TRBV4-1 and TRBJ2-1; the D gene is not confidently resolved. Trimming removed 0 bases from V and 1 base from J, leaving 10 bases between the germline ends. Per the germline V gene, MGHRA is the CDR1 and YSYEKL is the CDR2. The CDR3 runs 16 amino acids, cysteine and phenylalanine included. Only the CDR3 region is kept as DNA, spanning 48 bases read in frame from base 1.